The clone carrying this T cell receptor (beta chain) was recorded at least ten times. V lost 0 bases, J lost 1 base, and 11 bases lay in between. This CDR3 spans 15 amino acids. Per the germline V gene, CDR1 is GTSNPN and CDR2 is SVGIG (reference sequence). This record belongs to a study of tumor-infiltrating lymphocytes in primary liver carcinoma. Joint extraction of RNA and DNA used roughly 17-32 mg of bulk tissue that was unsorted. Production of TCR beta cDNA used around 500 ng total RNA together with a constant-region primer. Each TCR beta library was derived from three nested multiplex PCR rounds that employed slightly modified ARM-PCR. Each of the first two PCR rounds ran roughly 9 cycles with TRBV1-TRBV30 forward and C-beta reverse primers. Via MiXCR, TCRdb re-called the multiplex PCR reads, giving one row per CDR3 protein. This table holds about 120,000 distinct CDR3 sequences, less than 75% found once.

The sequence was obtained from a woman aged 55-75 years with primary liver carcinoma and hepatitis B virus infection. Sequenced: tumor-adjacent normal liver tissue. The genes are TRBV30 and TRBJ2-3, with D tentatively TRBD1 or TRBD2 (5 bases each). CDR3 loop: CAWSVRQGGTDTQYF. Written as DNA, the CDR3 is TGTGCCTGGAGTGTACGGCAGGGAGGCACAGATACGCAGTATTTT.